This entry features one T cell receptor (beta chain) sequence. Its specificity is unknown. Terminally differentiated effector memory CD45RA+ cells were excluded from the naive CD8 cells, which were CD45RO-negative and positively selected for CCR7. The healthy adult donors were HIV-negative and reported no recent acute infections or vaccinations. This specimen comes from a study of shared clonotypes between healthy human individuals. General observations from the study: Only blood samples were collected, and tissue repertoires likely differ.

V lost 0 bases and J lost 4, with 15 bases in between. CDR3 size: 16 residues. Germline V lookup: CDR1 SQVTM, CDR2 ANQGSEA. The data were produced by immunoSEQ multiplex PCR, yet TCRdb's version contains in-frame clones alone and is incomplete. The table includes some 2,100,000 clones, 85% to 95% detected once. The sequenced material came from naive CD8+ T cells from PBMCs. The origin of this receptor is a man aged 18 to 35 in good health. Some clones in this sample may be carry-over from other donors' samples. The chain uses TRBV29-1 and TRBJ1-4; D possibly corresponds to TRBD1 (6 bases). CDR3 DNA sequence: TGCAGCGTTGAAGATCCTTGGGCAGGGGTTAATGAAAAACTGTTTTTT. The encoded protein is CSVEDPWAGVNEKLFF. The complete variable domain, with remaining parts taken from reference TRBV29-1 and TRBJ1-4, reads SAVISQKPSRDICQRGTSLTIQCQVDSQVTMMFWYRQQPGQSLTLIATANQGSEATYESGFVIDKFPISRPNLTFSTLTVSNMSPEDSSIYLCSVEDPWAGVNEKLFFGSGTQLSVL.